This TCR beta chain originates from a study of cytomegalovirus exposure and HLA in healthy donors. The CDR3 extends over 16 amino acids. Germline CDR1 reads SGHVS; CDR2 reads FQNEAQ. The V segment lost 0 bases and the J segment 3 bases; nucleotides outside the gene matches: 3. PCR primers comprised 60 Vbeta and 13 Jbeta primers. Method: immunoSEQ multiplex PCR; TCRdb's copy keeps in-frame clones and lacks some. This sample yields roughly 200,000 clones, of which approximately 79% are seen a single time; 0.69% belongs to the top ten. The sequence came from a woman aged 40-49 years in good health and CMV-seronegative. The chain employs TRBV7-8 and TRBJ2-5; 11 nucleotides agree with TRBD2. The specimen was PBMCs. The CDR3: CASSLAGLAVKETQYF. Written as DNA, the CDR3 is TGTGCCAGCAGCTTAGCGGGACTAGCGGTCAAAGAGACCCAGTACTTC.